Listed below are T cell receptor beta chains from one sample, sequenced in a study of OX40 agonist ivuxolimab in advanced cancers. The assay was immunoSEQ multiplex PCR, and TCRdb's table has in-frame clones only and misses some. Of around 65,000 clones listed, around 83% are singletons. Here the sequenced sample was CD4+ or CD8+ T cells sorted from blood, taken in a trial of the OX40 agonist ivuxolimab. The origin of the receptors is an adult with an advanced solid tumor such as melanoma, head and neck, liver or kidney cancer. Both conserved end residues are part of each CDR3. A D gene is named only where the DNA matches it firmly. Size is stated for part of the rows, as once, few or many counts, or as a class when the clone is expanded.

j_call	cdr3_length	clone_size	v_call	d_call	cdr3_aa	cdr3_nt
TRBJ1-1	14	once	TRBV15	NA	CATSSAQRNTEAFF	TGTGCCACCAGCAGTGCTCAGCGTAACACTGAAGCTTTCTTT
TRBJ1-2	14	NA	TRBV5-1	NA	CASSLGQSIDGYTF	TGCGCCAGCAGCTTGGGACAGAGTATAGATGGCTACACCTTC
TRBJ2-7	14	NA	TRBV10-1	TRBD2	CASRAGEVEDEQYF	TGCGCCAGCAGGGCGGGAGAGGTTGAGGACGAGCAGTACTTC
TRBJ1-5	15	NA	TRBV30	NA	CAWGPDSHSNQPQHF	TGTGCCTGGGGACCTGACAGCCATAGCAATCAGCCCCAGCATTTT
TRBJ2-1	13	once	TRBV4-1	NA	CASGTATYNEQFF	TGCGCCAGCGGGACCGCTACCTACAATGAGCAGTTCTTC
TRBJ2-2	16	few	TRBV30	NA	CAWRGASGGRTGELFF	TGTGCCTGGAGAGGAGCCTCGGGGGGCCGGACCGGGGAGCTGTTTTTT
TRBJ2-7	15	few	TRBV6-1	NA	CASSARYRERGEQYF	TGTGCCAGCAGTGCCCGATACAGGGAACGAGGGGAGCAGTACTTC
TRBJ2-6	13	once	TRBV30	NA	CAWSVAGANVLTF	TGTGCCTGGAGTGTAGCTGGGGCCAACGTCCTGACTTTC
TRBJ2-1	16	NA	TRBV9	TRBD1	CASSGLPGQGYNEQFF	TGTGCCAGCAGCGGTCTCCCGGGACAGGGATACAATGAGCAGTTCTTC
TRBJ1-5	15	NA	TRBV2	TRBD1	CASKGNRGKNQPQHF	TGTGCCAGCAAGGGGAACAGGGGCAAGAATCAGCCCCAGCATTTT
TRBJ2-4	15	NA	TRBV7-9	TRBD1	CASSPAGTGRNIQYF	TGTGCCAGCAGCCCAGCCGGGACAGGGCGAAACATTCAGTACTTC
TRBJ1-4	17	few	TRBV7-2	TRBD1	CASSLTGGTGGREKLFF	TGTGCCAGCAGCTTAACCGGGGGGACAGGGGGTCGTGAAAAACTGTTTTTT
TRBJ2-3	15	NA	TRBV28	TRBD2	CASSLGGSGTDTQYF	TGTGCCAGCAGTTTGGGCGGGAGTGGGACAGATACGCAGTATTTT
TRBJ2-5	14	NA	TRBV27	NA	CARTGHQYQETQYF	TGTGCCAGGACGGGACACCAGTACCAAGAGACCCAGTACTTC
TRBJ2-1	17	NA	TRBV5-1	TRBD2	CASSPSPPGGTYNEQFF	TGCGCCAGCAGCCCGAGCCCACCGGGGGGGACTTACAATGAGCAGTTCTTC
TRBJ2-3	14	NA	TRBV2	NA	CASSVGGLADTQYF	TGTGCCAGCAGTGTTGGGGGGCTCGCAGATACGCAGTATTTT
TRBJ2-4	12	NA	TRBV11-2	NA	CASSLDGAAEYF	TGTGCCAGCAGCTTAGACGGGGCGGCAGAGTACTTC
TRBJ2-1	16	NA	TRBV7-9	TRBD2	CASSGLAGDLFNEQFF	TGTGCCAGCAGCGGACTAGCGGGGGACTTGTTCAATGAGCAGTTCTTC
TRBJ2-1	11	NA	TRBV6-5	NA	CASSYHNEQFF	TGTGCCAGCAGTTATCACAATGAGCAGTTCTTC
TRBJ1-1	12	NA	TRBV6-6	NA	CASGLLNTEAFF	TGTGCCAGCGGGCTCCTGAACACTGAAGCTTTCTTT
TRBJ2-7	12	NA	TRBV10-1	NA	CATPAPLYEQYF	TGCGCCACCCCCGCCCCATTATACGAGCAGTACTTC
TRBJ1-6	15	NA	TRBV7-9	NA	CASSLGGPTTSPLHF	TGTGCCAGCAGCTTAGGGGGCCCTACTACTTCACCCCTCCACTTT
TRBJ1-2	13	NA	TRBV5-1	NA	CASSFFGADGYTF	TGCGCCAGCAGCTTCTTCGGGGCAGATGGCTACACCTTC
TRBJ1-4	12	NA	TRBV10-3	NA	CATSGAGEKLFF	TGTGCCACTTCAGGGGCTGGGGAAAAACTGTTTTTT